The source of this T cell receptor (beta chain) is a study of neurological immune-mediated disorders. Overall study results and limits: Among 34 multiple sclerosis patients, 18 had repertoires that phylogenetic grouping placed in one related-CDR3 cluster, a possible signature. The study found the most TCR clonal expansion in HTLV-1-associated myelopathy and the least in multiple sclerosis, below healthy controls.

Over 180 million TCR-beta sequences from 15-18 subjects came from every sequencing run. Each CDR3 protein is one row after TCRdb ran MiXCR on the 5' RACE reads. The table includes 40,000 or so distinct CDR3 sequences, 2.5% detected once. Trimming took 11 bases from V and 1 from J, leaving 6 bases between them. This CDR3 is built from 11 residues. Looked up from germline, CDR1 is SNHLY and CDR2 is FYNNEI. This clonotype was observed many times. Its target is not known. The sample was PBMCs. The chain is built from TRBV2 and TRBJ2-1; perhaps D is TRBD1 or TRBD2 (5 bases each). The TCR originated in a man aged 45 to 65 with multiple sclerosis. Here the CDR3 reads CAWGSYNEQFF. DNA of the CDR3: TGTGCCTGGGGGTCCTACAATGAGCAGTTCTTC.